What follows are 16 T cell receptor beta chains derived from one specimen sequenced in a study of Tregs in tolerant kidney transplant recipients. The method was immunoSEQ multiplex PCR; TCRdb's version includes in-frame clones alone and lacks a portion of them. Here the sample table reports about 30,000 clones. The sample consisted of CD8+ T cells from blood, taken before the transplant. These receptors all stem from a human donor who received a combined kidney and bone marrow transplant.

Comment on this clone: The read stops 3 residues short of the end of the CDR3; the missing end is completed from the germline J gene. V gene TRBV7-9 combines with J gene TRBJ2-5, with 8 bases identical to TRBD1. The CDR3 has 14 amino acids. CDR1 is SEHNR, CDR2 FQNEAQ, per germline (reference sequence). The V gene end was trimmed by 5 bases and the J gene end by 2 bases; junction bases not matched to a gene: 4. The CDR3 is CASSHTGGQETQYF. The sequenced CDR3 bases are TGTGCCAGCAGCCATACAGGGGGTCAAGAGACC. The whole variable domain, remainder taken from reference TRBV7-9 and TRBJ2-5, is DTGVSQNPRHKITKRGQNVTFRCDPISEHNRLYWYRQTLGQGPEFLTYFQNEAQLEKSRLLSDRFSAERPKGSFSTLEIQRTEQGDSAMYLCASSHTGGQETQYFGPGTRLLVL.

As regards this clone: The read ends 3 residues shy of where the CDR3 ends; the end is completed using the germline J gene. The rearrangement links TRBV7-6 to TRBJ1-5, with a tentative D call TRBD1 (5 bases). There are 18 residues in the CDR3. Germline-derived CDR1 and CDR2 are SGHVS and FNYEAQ. V was pared by 2 bases and J by 2 bases, with 19 bases between. This CDR3 is CASSLKVAGGGGNQPQHF. The sequenced part of the CDR3 DNA is TGTGCCAGCAGCTTAAAGGTCGCCGGGGGGGGTGGCAATCAGCCC.

Points on this clone: Read coverage stops 3 residues before the CDR3 terminus; the germline J gene supplies the remainder. This chain joins TRBV20-1 and TRBJ2-7, with 9 bases identical to TRBD2. CDR3 size: 17 residues. Germline trimming cut 0 bases from V and 2 bases from J; bases unmatched to any gene: 11. Germline V gene sequence: CDR1 DFQATT, CDR2 SNEGSKA (reference sequence). The CDR3 loop is CSARDHYLAGLAYEQYF. Partial CDR3 DNA: TGCAGTGCTAGAGATCATTACCTAGCGGGACTCGCCTACGAG.

With respect to this clone: The read terminates 3 residues ahead of where the CDR3 ends, so the germline J gene completes it. The chain joins TRBV20-1 to TRBJ2-5; D might be TRBD1 (6 bases). The germline CDR1 and CDR2 sequences are DFQATT and SNEGSKA (reference sequence). This CDR3 comprises 16 residues. The germline V and J ends were trimmed by 6 bases and 5 bases, with 25 bases remaining between them. CDR3 sequence reads: CSARRMGAPGGETQYF. The CDR3 DNA, read in part, is TGCAGTGCGAGGAGGATGGGGGCCCCGGGTGGGGAGACC.

As for this clone: The CDR3 end lies 3 residues beyond the end of the read and is filled in from the germline J gene. This chain links TRBV5-1 with TRBJ2-2; 10 nucleotides line up with TRBD2. V lost 1 base, J lost 5 bases, and 11 bases stayed unmatched. Germline V CDR1 and CDR2: SGHRS, YFSETQ. The CDR3 totals 18 residues. CDR3 DNA, as far as it was read: TGCGCCAGCAGCTTGTTGTCTAGCGGGAGCATGGGGACCGGGGAG. It yields the protein CASSLLSSGSMGTGE. The full CDR3 sequence reads CASSLLSSGSMGTGELFF.

As regards this clone: The read falls 3 residues short of the CDR3 end, and the missing part is taken from the germline J gene. This chain uses TRBV29-1 with TRBJ2-1; no reliable D call. The CDR3 covers 11 residues. The V gene's germline CDR1 is SQVTM and CDR2 ANQGSEA. V shed 6 bases and J shed 9 bases, with 12 bases lying between them. The sequenced CDR3 bases are TGCAGCGTCACGAGCCCCCGTGAG. It codes for CSVTSPRE. The CDR3 reads in full as CSVTSPREQFF.

On this clone itself: The read comes to an end 3 residues before the CDR3 does, leaving the germline J gene to fill in the end. The chain links TRBV30 to TRBJ2-1; the match to TRBD2 covers 14 bases. The germline V gene encodes CDR1 GTSNPN and CDR2 SVGIG (reference sequence). This CDR3 region has 18 residues. Trimming at V came to 3 bases and at J to 4 bases, leaving 11 bases not matched to a gene. CDR3 amino acids: CAWSSGLAGGIFYNEQFF. Incomplete CDR3 DNA: TGTGCCTGGAGCAGCGGACTAGCGGGAGGAATATTTTACAATGAG. Combining the CDR3 with reference TRBV30 and TRBJ2-1 gives the whole variable domain SQTIHQWPATLVQPVGSPLSLECTVEGTSNPNLYWYRQAAGRGLQLLFYSVGIGQISSEVPQNLSASRPQDRQFILSSKKLLLSDSGFYLCAWSSGLAGGIFYNEQFFGPGTRLTVL.

Notes on this clone: The CDR3 goes on 3 residues after the read ends, and that part is filled in from the germline J gene. V and J are TRBV19 and TRBJ2-1; D might be TRBD2 (5 bases). Between the trimmed V and J ends, which lost 3 bases and 0 bases, there was a span of 9 bases. This CDR3 spans 15 amino acids. Germline CDR1 is LNHDA and CDR2 is SQIVND (reference sequence). The CDR3 DNA, read in part, is TGTGCCAGTAGTATTAGCGACGACTCCTACAATGAG. Its translation: CASSISDDSYNE. The whole CDR3 is CASSISDDSYNEQFF.

Points on this clone: The sequenced fragment ends 3 residues before the CDR3 boundary, so the rest is inferred from the germline J gene. This chain joins TRBV20-1 and TRBJ1-5; 8 positions agree with TRBD1. Germline CDR1 and CDR2: DFQATT and SNEGSKA (reference sequence). Trimming cost V 5 bases and J 0 bases; bases outside gene matches: 9. The CDR3 consists of 16 residues. CDR3 bases read: TGCAGTGCTGGAGGCCCAGGGGGCTTTAGCAATCAGCCC. Its protein is CSAGGPGGFSNQP. The entire CDR3 protein is CSAGGPGGFSNQPQHF.

CDR3 sequence reads: CSAQLAGGYEQYF. Partial CDR3 DNA: TGCAGTGCTCAACTAGCGGGAGGTTACGAG. The J gene is TRBJ2-7, the V gene TRBV20-1; 12 bases are shared with TRBD2. The read ends 3 residues early relative to the CDR3; the germline J gene fills the gap. V was pared by 5 bases and J by 4 bases, with 3 bases of the junction left unmatched. This CDR3 contains 13 residues. Germline V gives CDR1 DFQATT, CDR2 SNEGSKA (reference sequence).

Remarks on this clone: The sequenced fragment ends 3 residues before the CDR3 boundary, so the rest is inferred from the germline J gene. The chain has TRBV6-2 or TRBV6-3 and TRBJ2-1; TRBD2 aligns across 8 bases. The CDR3 contains 14 residues. V dropped 9 bases and J dropped 2; count of bases not matched to a gene: 6. CDR1 is MNHEY, CDR2 SVGEGT, per germline. The CDR3 loop reads CASQAGAPYNEQFF. The sequenced part of the CDR3 DNA is TGTGCCAGTCAAGCGGGGGCACCCTACAATGAG.

On this clone itself: The read stops 3 residues short of the end of the CDR3; the missing end is completed from the germline J gene. This sequence joins TRBV29-1 and TRBJ2-7, with a tentative D call TRBD2 (7 bases). The V gene's germline CDR1 is SQVTM and CDR2 ANQGSEA. V lost 0 bases to trimming and J lost 3 bases, with 15 bases between them. This CDR3 has 15 residues. The CDR3 is CSVEDPQGGGYEQYF. The sequenced CDR3 bases are TGCAGCGTTGAAGATCCACAGGGAGGGGGCTACGAG.

Comment on this clone: Sequencing ends 3 residues short of the CDR3 end; the germline J gene provides the rest. The rearrangement links TRBV10-3 to TRBJ2-3; 10 bases agree with TRBD2. The CDR3 consists of 19 residues. V lost 2 bases, J lost 0 bases, and 11 bases stayed unmatched. The germline gives CDR1 ENHRY, CDR2 SYGVKD. The CDR3 loop reads CAISEPTPLAGTSTDTQYF. The DNA read from the CDR3 is TGTGCCATCAGTGAGCCGACTCCACTAGCGGGAACTAGCACAGATACG.

Turning to this clone: The read falls 3 residues short of the CDR3 end, and the missing part is taken from the germline J gene. The chain combines TRBV7-6 with TRBJ2-3; 7 bases map to TRBD1. This CDR3 is 15 amino acids long. V trimming: 5 bases; J trimming: 0 bases; junction bases outside the gene matches: 5. Germline V gene lookup returns CDR1 SGHVS and CDR2 FNYEAQ. CDR3 DNA, as far as it was read: TGTGCCAGCAGCCCCACAGGGGCGAGCACAGATACG. Protein: CASSPTGASTDT. The full-length CDR3 reads as CASSPTGASTDTQYF.

Concerning this clone: The read falls 3 residues short of the CDR3 end, and the missing part is taken from the germline J gene. This chain links TRBV5-8 with TRBJ2-2; D might be TRBD2 (6 bases). The V and J ends lost 0 bases and 5 bases respectively, with 8 bases between them. The CDR3 loop spans 14 amino acids. Germline V gene sequence: CDR1 SGHTS, CDR2 YDEGEE. CDR3 loop: CASSLAGGTGELFF. The DNA read from the CDR3 is TGTGCCAGCAGCTTGGCCGGAGGGACCGGGGAG.

With respect to this clone: The sequence runs out 3 residues before the end of the CDR3; the remainder is reconstructed from the germline J gene. The rearrangement joins TRBV30 to TRBJ2-3, with D possibly TRBD2 on 5 matching bases. Germline CDR1 reads GTSNPN; CDR2 reads SVGIG (reference sequence). Trimming took off 4 bases at V and 3 bases at J, with 14 bases between the two ends. This CDR3 region has 14 residues. The CDR3 region is CAWTLTGGTDTQYF. The part of the CDR3 DNA that was read is TGTGCCTGGACCCTAACGGGCGGGACAGATACG.